A single sample is the source of the 30 T cell receptor beta chains below, sequenced in a study of cytomegalovirus exposure and HLA in healthy donors. This PCR relied on a set of 60 Vbeta primers and 13 Jbeta primers. Assay: immunoSEQ multiplex PCR; the TCRdb copy retains only in-frame clones and omits some. The sample table includes about 140,000 clones. The sequenced material came from PBMCs. The receptors derive from a woman younger than 35 in good health and CMV-seronegative.

The rearrangement joins TRBV7-9 to TRBJ1-2; TRBD1 matches at 10 bases. The germline V gene has CDR1 SEHNR and CDR2 FQNEAQ (reference sequence). CDR3 length: 15 amino acids. With V trimmed by 6 bases and J by 3 bases, 7 bases remained unmatched. CDR3 sequence: CASRGRDRGDYGYTF. Written as DNA, the CDR3 is TGTGCCAGCAGAGGCCGGGACAGGGGAGACTATGGCTACACCTTC.

This chain links TRBV19 with TRBJ2-1, with a tentative D call TRBD2 (6 bases). V lost 3 bases and J 6 bases, leaving 18 bases between the germline ends. Per the germline V gene, CDR1 is LNHDA and CDR2 is SQIVND (reference sequence). This CDR3 contains 16 residues. This CDR3 reads CASSILGETSRNEQFF. In DNA, the CDR3 is TGTGCCAGTAGTATCCTAGGGGAAACTAGCCGCAATGAGCAGTTCTTC.

This rearrangement joins TRBV2 to TRBJ1-1, with D maybe TRBD1 (6 bases). This CDR3 contains 16 residues. The germline V gene encodes CDR1 SNHLY and CDR2 FYNNEI. The V end lost 6 bases, the J end lost 3 bases, and 20 bases lay between the germline ends. CDR3 protein: CASRATGMEFHTEAFF. The CDR3 DNA follows: TGTGCCAGCAGGGCAACAGGGATGGAGTTTCACACTGAAGCTTTCTTT.

The V and J genes are TRBV7-2 and TRBJ2-5, with TRBD2 matching 7 bases. The V gene's germline CDR1 is SGHTA and CDR2 FQGNSA. This CDR3 spans 15 amino acids. V shed 0 bases and J 3 bases; nucleotides not matched to a gene: 4. The CDR3 loop reads CASSLAYLAEETQYF. In DNA form, the CDR3 reads TGTGCCAGCAGCTTAGCGTACCTAGCGGAAGAGACCCAGTACTTC.

The chain has TRBV9 and TRBJ2-3; possible D gene TRBD2, 6 bases. The length of the CDR3 is 13 residues. Germline lookup yields CDR1 SGDLS and CDR2 YYNGEE. The V gene lost 6 bases and the J gene lost 1 base, with 9 bases spanning the gap. This CDR3 reads CASTPGGTDTQYF. CDR3 in DNA: TGTGCCAGCACCCCGGGGGGCACAGATACGCAGTATTTT. Drawing the rest from reference TRBV9 and TRBJ2-3, the complete variable domain is DSGVTQTPKHLITATGQRVTLRCSPRSGDLSVYWYQQSLDQGLQFLIQYYNGEERAKGNILERFSAQQFPDLHSELNLSSLELGDSALYFCASTPGGTDTQYFGPGTRLTVL.

This chain links TRBV2 with TRBJ2-1, with 7 bases aligning to TRBD1. The length of the CDR3 is 14 residues. The ends lost 6 bases at V and 10 bases at J; junction bases unmatched: 12. CDR1 is SNHLY and CDR2 is FYNNEI in the germline V gene. In DNA, the CDR3 is TGTGCCAGCAGGATGGGACAGAATAGGAACGAGCAGTTCTTC. Translation: CASRMGQNRNEQFF.

The V and J genes are TRBV5-1 and TRBJ2-5, with TRBD2 matching 8 bases. The DNA end is a closer match to TRBJ2-7, so the J assignment may be wrong. Germline CDR1 reads SGHRS; CDR2 reads YFSETQ. The CDR3 is made up of 14 amino acids. The CDR3 region has the DNA TGCGCCAGCAGCTTTACGGGAGGGCTCTACGAGCAGTACTTC. It yields the protein CASSFTGGLYEQYF.

V is TRBV7-9 and J is TRBJ1-3; TRBD1 might be the D (6 bases). V shed 5 bases and J shed 2 bases, with 10 bases lying between them. CDR1 and CDR2 from the germline V gene are SEHNR and FQNEAQ (reference sequence). The CDR3 runs to 14 residues. Here the CDR3 DNA reads TGTGCCAGCAGCGAAGGGACAACTGGAAACACCATATATTTT. Residues: CASSEGTTGNTIYF.

The chain links TRBV30 to TRBJ2-3; perhaps TRBD2 as D (6 bases). The CDR3 runs 14 residues. Trimming shortened V by 0 bases and J by 0 bases, and 7 bases separated the two germline ends. Looked up from germline, CDR1 is GTSNPN and CDR2 is SVGIG (reference sequence). For the CDR3, the DNA is TGTGCCTGGAGTGTAGGAGGGAGCACAGATACGCAGTATTTT. The encoded protein is CAWSVGGSTDTQYF.

This chain links TRBV30 with TRBJ2-2, with 10 bases lining up with TRBD1. This CDR3 has 19 amino acids. With V trimmed by 2 bases and J by 5 bases, 17 bases remained unmatched. Germline V gene data show CDR1 as GTSNPN and CDR2 as SVGIG (reference sequence). The CDR3 reads CAWSRLWGQGKDGTGELFF. The CDR3 DNA sequence: TGTGCCTGGAGTCGGCTCTGGGGACAGGGGAAGGATGGAACCGGGGAGCTGTTTTTT.

The rearrangement joins TRBV10-1 to TRBJ1-1; the D gene is possibly TRBD1 (6 bases). Germline CDR1 reads WNHNN; CDR2 reads SYGVQD (reference sequence). The CDR3 sequence is 14 residues long. The V and J ends lost 3 bases and 8 bases respectively, with 16 bases between them. CDR3 sequence reads: CASSDGGLGVEAFF. The CDR3, as DNA: TGCGCCAGCAGTGATGGGGGCTTGGGGGTGGAAGCTTTCTTT.

CDR3 sequence (DNA): TGTGCCAGCAGCATCACTAGCGCTCCCTACGAGCAGTACTTC. Its translation: CASSITSAPYEQYF. The chain recombines TRBV13 with TRBJ2-7, with TRBD2 identical over 7 bases. The J segment lost 2 bases and the V segment lost 5 bases, leaving 6 bases of the junction unmatched. The V gene's germline CDR1 is PRHDT and CDR2 FYEKMQ (reference sequence). The CDR3 loop spans 14 amino acids.

V usage is TRBV5-6 and J usage is TRBJ2-5; D is perhaps TRBD1 (5 bases). This CDR3 comprises 16 residues. The germline V and J ends were trimmed by 2 bases and 5 bases, with 19 bases remaining between them. The V gene's germline CDR1 is SGHDT and CDR2 YYEEEE. The chain's CDR3 is CASSFVGDRKWETQYF. The CDR3 nucleotides are TGTGCCAGCAGCTTTGTAGGGGATCGTAAGTGGGAGACCCAGTACTTC.

The J gene is TRBJ2-1, the V gene TRBV4-3; D is ambiguous. The CDR3 totals 17 residues. Trimming took off 0 bases at V and 1 base at J, with 13 bases between the two ends. Per the germline V gene, CDR1 is LGHNA and CDR2 is YSLEER. The chain's CDR3 is CASSQDPWAGSYNEQFF. CDR3 DNA sequence: TGCGCCAGCAGCCAAGATCCCTGGGCTGGGTCCTACAATGAGCAGTTCTTC.

V is TRBV11-3 and J is TRBJ1-3; 9 nucleotides match TRBD1. The trim removed 5 bases at V and 6 bases at J, leaving 8 bases unmatched. Germline loops: CDR1 SGHNT, CDR2 YENEEA. The CDR3 contains 15 residues. CDR3 sequence reads: CASSLTGTGSNTIYF. CDR3 nucleotide sequence: TGTGCCAGCAGCCTCACCGGGACAGGGTCAAACACCATATATTTT.

The V gene is TRBV6-5, the J gene TRBJ1-4; D remains ambiguous. Germline CDR1 and CDR2: MNHEY and SVGAGI. The V end lost 8 bases, the J end lost 12 bases, and 16 bases lay between the germline ends. The CDR3 length is 12 residues. The DNA for the CDR3 is TGTGCCAGCGCATTACCGGGGAAGGAACTGTTTTTT. It yields the protein CASALPGKELFF.

The V call is TRBV29-1, the J call TRBJ2-1, with TRBD2 identical over 14 bases. J was trimmed by 5 bases and V by 8 bases; bases with no gene match: 5. The CDR3 is 14 amino acids. The germline V gene encodes CDR1 SQVTM and CDR2 ANQGSEA. The CDR3 is CSYLGLAGDNEQFF. CDR3 coding DNA: TGCAGCTATCTGGGACTAGCGGGGGACAATGAGCAGTTCTTC.

This CDR3 reads CASSGELAGAGSGELFF. DNA for the CDR3: TGTGCCAGCAGCGGTGAGCTAGCGGGAGCGGGCTCCGGGGAGCTGTTTTTT. This chain connects TRBV14 to TRBJ2-2, with 10 bases that match TRBD2. The germline V gene has CDR1 SGHDN and CDR2 FVKESK. J lost 6 bases, V lost 5 bases, and 12 bases had no gene match. This CDR3 contains 17 residues. Using reference TRBV14 and TRBJ2-2 for the parts outside the CDR3, the full variable domain is EAGVTQFPSHSVIEKGQTVTLRCDPISGHDNLYWYRRVMGKEIKFLLHFVKESKQDESGMPNNRFLAERTGGTYSTLKVQPAELEDSGVYFCASSGELAGAGSGELFFGEGSRLTVL.

V is TRBV30 and J is TRBJ1-1; perhaps TRBD1 as D (5 bases). The CDR3 totals 14 residues. Germline CDR1 is GTSNPN and CDR2 is SVGIG (reference sequence). The V gene lost 0 bases and the J gene lost 2 bases, with 10 bases spanning the gap. CDR3 sequence: CAWSVLQGNTEAFF. CDR3 nucleotides: TGTGCCTGGAGTGTACTTCAGGGAAACACTGAAGCTTTCTTT. The complete variable domain, with remaining parts taken from reference TRBV30 and TRBJ1-1, reads SQTIHQWPATLVQPVGSPLSLECTVEGTSNPNLYWYRQAAGRGLQLLFYSVGIGQISSEVPQNLSASRPQDRQFILSSKKLLLSDSGFYLCAWSVLQGNTEAFFGQGTRLTVV.

The genes are TRBV4-3 and TRBJ2-2; D is perhaps TRBD2 (6 bases). V gave up 0 bases and J gave up 0 bases, with 8 bases separating them. CDR1 and CDR2 from the germline V gene are LGHNA and YSLEER. The CDR3 contains 16 residues. As DNA, the CDR3 is TGCGCCAGCAGCCAAGAGGCGGGGCCGAACACCGGGGAGCTGTTTTTT. Residues: CASSQEAGPNTGELFF.

The chain couples TRBV11-3 to TRBJ1-2, with no clear D. Germline CDR1 reads SGHNT; CDR2 reads YENEEA. Trimming pared 4 bases from V and 0 bases from J, leaving 9 bases between. This CDR3 comprises 14 residues. This chain's CDR3 is CASSSPGSNYGYTF. CDR3 nucleotide sequence: TGTGCCAGCAGCTCCCCCGGGTCTAACTATGGCTACACCTTC.

The chain recombines TRBV7-2 with TRBJ2-5; 10 bases agree with TRBD2. CDR3 length: 14 amino acids. Germline CDR1 is SGHTA and CDR2 is FQGNSA. The trim removed 6 bases at V and 3 bases at J, leaving 4 bases unmatched. This chain's CDR3 is CASRRGLAEETQYF. Written as DNA, the CDR3 is TGTGCCAGCAGGCGCGGACTAGCGGAAGAGACCCAGTACTTC.

This chain uses TRBV7-8 with TRBJ2-7, with 9 bases that match TRBD2. Unmatched junction bases numbered 17, after V lost 1 base and J lost 4 bases. Germline CDR1 SGHVS, CDR2 FQNEAQ. The CDR3 consists of 19 residues. The CDR3, as DNA: TGTGCCAGCAGCTTAGTGTACGGACTAGCGCCGGGGGGATCATACGAGCAGTACTTC. It is translated as CASSLVYGLAPGGSYEQYF.

This chain links TRBV15 with TRBJ2-1; a weak D match, TRBD1 (6 bases). Trimming stripped 1 base from V and 5 bases from J, with 12 bases between. The CDR3 covers 15 residues. CDR1 is LNHNV and CDR2 is YYDKDF in the germline V gene (reference sequence). CDR3 loop: CATSRAGQGNNEQFF. DNA of the CDR3: TGTGCCACCAGCAGAGCGGGCCAGGGGAACAATGAGCAGTTCTTC.

The chain links TRBV5-4 to TRBJ2-1; TRBD2 aligns across 9 bases. The CDR3 is 14 residues long. Germline assignment: CDR1 SGHNT and CDR2 YYREEE (reference sequence). Losses at the gene ends were 3 bases for V and 8 bases for J; bases not matched to a gene: 6. CDR3 in DNA: TGTGCCAGCAGCTCTCCGGGACTAGCCCATGAGCAGTTCTTC. Translating it yields CASSSPGLAHEQFF.

The chain carries TRBV6-5 and TRBJ2-5; TRBD2 agrees at 11 bases. J lost 5 bases, V lost 4 bases, and 9 bases had no gene match. The germline CDR1 and CDR2 sequences are MNHEY and SVGAGI. The CDR3 is 16 amino acids. This CDR3 is CASSSKIAGGTETQYF. The CDR3 bases are TGTGCCAGCAGTTCCAAAATAGCGGGAGGGACGGAGACCCAGTACTTC.

The chain has TRBV5-6 and TRBJ2-5; 7 bases agree with TRBD1. Unmatched junction bases numbered 13, after V lost 4 bases and J lost 4 bases. CDR1 is SGHDT, CDR2 YYEEEE, per germline. This CDR3 contains 16 residues. CDR3 amino acids: CASSLDLTSGGETQYF. The CDR3 DNA follows: TGTGCCAGCAGCCTCGACTTGACTTCAGGGGGAGAGACCCAGTACTTC.

The chain employs TRBV7-9 and TRBJ1-2; 11 bases fit TRBD1. After removal of 4 bases from V and 2 bases from J, the junction contained 3 bases not matched to a gene. The V gene's germline CDR1 is SEHNR and CDR2 FQNEAQ (reference sequence). The CDR3 spans 15 residues. This CDR3 is CASSSRDRGNYGYTF. The CDR3 bases are TGTGCCAGCAGCTCCCGGGACAGGGGGAACTATGGCTACACCTTC. The whole variable domain, remainder taken from reference TRBV7-9 and TRBJ1-2, is DTGVSQNPRHKITKRGQNVTFRCDPISEHNRLYWYRQTLGQGPEFLTYFQNEAQLEKSRLLSDRFSAERPKGSFSTLEIQRTEQGDSAMYLCASSSRDRGNYGYTFGSGTRLTVV.

V and J are TRBV7-8 and TRBJ1-5, with D unclear. Trimming took off 1 base at V and 5 bases at J, with 12 bases between the two ends. The germline CDR1 and CDR2 sequences are SGHVS and FQNEAQ. The CDR3 consists of 15 residues. CDR3 DNA: TGTGCCAGCAGCTTAGGACATATAACGGATCAGCCCCAGCATTTT. Residues: CASSLGHITDQPQHF.

J is TRBJ1-5 and V is TRBV4-1, with D tentatively TRBD1 (6 bases). The CDR3 totals 17 residues. Germline CDR1 MGHRA, CDR2 YSYEKL. V gave up 3 bases and J gave up 5 bases, with 20 bases separating them. CDR3 nucleotide sequence: TGCGCCAGCAGCCACCAACAGGGTCGGAGTCTGGATCAGCCCCAGCATTTT. Translated: CASSHQQGRSLDQPQHF.